This T cell receptor (beta chain) was sequenced in a study of T cell changes during pregnancy in multiple sclerosis (dated by TCRdb to between 2018 and 2021). The study in broad terms: In women with multiple sclerosis, the researchers looked at how the T cell repertoire shifted as pregnancy progressed.

The library was generated by the immunoSEQ multiplex PCR assay. Entries here come from immuneACCESS through TCRdb and include only in-frame sequences with V and J called. Some clones fail to appear in such tables; in the studies checked, an unresolved V gene covers under half of the shortfall, and the cause of the remainder is unknown. The sample data list approximately 97,000 clones, and 91% of these were observed just once. The ten largest clones add up to under 2% of the sample. In the case of this clone: Its recognized antigen is unknown. No much larger clonotype is one base removed from it; base qualities were not supplied.

Measured from the cysteine to the phenylalanine, the CDR3 is 11 residues long. The kept DNA is CDR3 alone, 33 bases in frame from the first base. The V end loses 4 bases and the J end loses 8 bases, and a stretch of 6 bases separates them. From a lookup of the germline V gene (reference sequence), CDR1 and CDR2 are SEHNR and FQNEAQ. The receptor's source is a female donor in good health, enrolled as a control in a pregnancy study. This chain joins TRBV7-9 to TRBJ1-3, with the D gene not clear enough to name. This sample comprised peripheral blood, obtained after pregnancy. The CDR3 has the sequence CASSYSDTIYF. The DNA reads as follows: TGTGCCAGCAGCTACAGTGACACCATATATTTT.